Listed below are T cell receptor beta chains from one sample, sequenced in a study of T cells after yellow fever vaccination. One entry per CDR3 protein, called by TCRdb with MiXCR from the 5' RACE reads. Of under 250,000 distinct CDR3 sequences detected, less than 3.5% appear once; the ten largest clones hold 3.2%. The specimen comprised CD4+ T cells sorted from PBMCs, sampled 10 days after the yellow fever booster vaccination. The receptors stem from a man aged 18 to 30 who received the YFV17D yellow fever vaccine. Both conserved end residues are part of each CDR3. A D gene is named only where the DNA matches it firmly. For some rows the clone size is stated as once, few or many, or as a class when expanded; others skip it.

>TRBJ1-4|TRBV20-1|14|.|many
TGCAGTGCTTTCTCTCCGGGGGACAAGGAAAAACTGTTTTTT
CSAFSPGDKEKLFF
>TRBJ2-5|TRBV20-1|13|.|few
TGCAGTGCCCGTGGACAATCCCAAGAGACCAAGTACTTC
CSARGQSQETKYF
>TRBJ2-2|TRBV10-3|16|.|many
TGTGCCATCAGTGAGTCTGGGAGAGGGGTCACCGGGGAGCTGTTTTTT
CAISESGRGVTGELFF
>TRBJ1-2|TRBV20-1|14|TRBD1|.
TGCAGTGCTAGAGATTTTCAGGGGACAGAAGGCTACACCTTC
CSARDFQGTEGYTF
>TRBJ1-2|TRBV20-1|14|.|many
TGCAGTGCTAGAGCCTACAGATTAAACTATGGCTACACCTTC
CSARAYRLNYGYTF
>TRBJ2-3|TRBV5-1|13|TRBD2|many
TGTGCCAGCAGTCGGGGGGGCACAGATACGCAGTATTTT
CASSRGGTDTQYF
>TRBJ2-1|TRBV7-2|14|.|few
TGTGCCAGCAGCTTAGCACACGGATTGGCGGAGCAGTTCTTC
CASSLAHGLAEQFF
>TRBJ1-6|TRBV4-3|16|TRBD1|many
TGCGCCAGCAGCCAAGCCGCCCAGGGGGCTAATTCACCCCTCCACTTT
CASSQAAQGANSPLHF
>TRBJ2-5|TRBV7-6|15|.|many
TGTGCCAGCAGCCGGGGCGGGTTTGAGGGAGAGACCCAGTACTTC
CASSRGGFEGETQYF
>TRBJ2-3|TRBV5-1|13|.|.
TGCGCCAGCAATTTCCCCCCCCAGGTTACGCAGTATTTT
CASNFPPQVTQYF
>TRBJ2-1|TRBV5-4|15|.|many
TGTGCCAGCAGCTTGTATCGGGGGGCGCGGGATGAGCAGTTCTTC
CASSLYRGARDEQFF
>TRBJ2-5|TRBV20-1|14|TRBD2|.
TGCAGTGCTAGCCCCGGGGCGGGGGACGAGACCCAGTACTTC
CSASPGAGDETQYF
>TRBJ2-5|TRBV7-4|16|TRBD2|many
TGTGCCAGCAGCTTACTCCGACTAGCGTGTTCGGAGACCCAGTACTTC
CASSLLRLACSETQYF
>TRBJ2-3|TRBV3-1|16|.|many
TGTGCCAGCAGCCAAGATCACGAGGGCTTCACAGATACGCAGTATTTT
CASSQDHEGFTDTQYF
>TRBJ2-1|TRBV2|15|.|many
TGTGCCAGCACTAAAGGACTAAAGAGATACAATGAGCAGTTCTTC
CASTKGLKRYNEQFF
>TRBJ1-6|TRBV10-3|16|.|many
TGTGCCATCAGTACCGACCGATACTCCTATAATTCACCCCTCCACTTT
CAISTDRYSYNSPLHF
>TRBJ2-1|TRBV4-3|17|.|many
TGCGCCAGCAGCCAAGATCCGGGCCAGGGAGCCTACAATGAGCAGTTCTTC
CASSQDPGQGAYNEQFF
>TRBJ1-1|TRBV5-1|13|.|few
TGCGCCAGCCGGAATGAAGGGGGAACTGAAGCTTTCTTT
CASRNEGGTEAFF
>TRBJ2-5|TRBV10-3|14|.|.
TGTGCCATCAGTGGGACAGCGAAGGGGGAGACCCAGTACTTC
CAISGTAKGETQYF
>TRBJ2-4|TRBV5-1|15|.|many
TGCGCCAGCAGTCCGGACGGACTAGCCAAAAACATTCAGTACTTC
CASSPDGLAKNIQYF
>TRBJ2-5|TRBV6-2/TRBV6-3|15|TRBD2|many
TGTGCCAGCAGAAGAGCGGGGGGGCCACAAGAGACCCAGTACTTC
CASRRAGGPQETQYF
>TRBJ2-3|TRBV7-2|17|TRBD2|many
TGTGCCAGCAGCTTAAGCCGCGCGGGGGGGGGCACAGATACGCAGTATTTT
CASSLSRAGGGTDTQYF
>TRBJ1-1|TRBV21-1|15|.|many
TGTGCCAGCAGCCGTACCAGCCGGGGTGGCACTGAAGCTTTCTTT
CASSRTSRGGTEAFF
>TRBJ2-2|TRBV5-1|15|.|many
TGCGCCAGCAGCTTCACAGTTAAGGGGGCCGGGGAGCTGTTTTTT
CASSFTVKGAGELFF
>TRBJ2-5|TRBV7-6|21|TRBD2|few
TGTGCCAGCAGCTCAGTTCCCGGCGGGACTAGCGGGGGGGCCGAGCGAGAGACCCAGTACTTC
CASSSVPGGTSGGAERETQYF
>TRBJ2-5|TRBV5-1|14|.|.
TGCGCCAGCAGCTTGGCGTTTCAAGAAGAGACCCAGTACTTC
CASSLAFQEETQYF
>TRBJ1-2|TRBV7-2|13|.|many
TGTGCCAGCAGCTTAGTAACCAGAGATGGCTACACCTTC
CASSLVTRDGYTF
>TRBJ1-5|TRBV3-1|15|.|.
TGTGCCAGCAGCCAAGCTTTGGCAGGAGATCAGCCCCAGCATTTT
CASSQALAGDQPQHF
>TRBJ2-5|TRBV7-2|15|.|many
TGTGCCAGCAGCTTAGACCAGGGAGGCCAAGAGACCCAGTACTTC
CASSLDQGGQETQYF
>TRBJ1-2|TRBV7-2|14|.|.
TGTGCCAGCAGCTCCCACTACAGGGACGGTGGCTACACCTTC
CASSSHYRDGGYTF
>TRBJ1-2|TRBV7-8|13|TRBD1|many
TGTGCCAGCAGCTTAGTCAGGGGGGATGGCTACACCTTC
CASSLVRGDGYTF
>TRBJ2-3|TRBV20-1|15|.|.
TGCAGTGCGGACGGATTACAGGGCCGCACAGATACGCAGTATTTT
CSADGLQGRTDTQYF
>TRBJ1-5|TRBV7-2|13|.|many
TGTGCCAGCAGCTTAGACAGCCATCAGCCCCAGCATTTT
CASSLDSHQPQHF
>TRBJ2-7|TRBV7-2|13|.|few
TGTGCCAGCAGCTTAGAGCGCTTCCGCGAGCAGTACTTC
CASSLERFREQYF
>TRBJ2-5|TRBV5-4|16|TRBD2|.
TGTGCCAGCAGCTCTAAGGGCGGGGGGGCCGGAGAGACCCAGTACTTC
CASSSKGGGAGETQYF
>TRBJ1-1|TRBV6-4|13|.|.
TGTGCCAGCAGTGACCCCGGAAACGCTCAAGCTATCTTT
CASSDPGNAQAIF
>TRBJ2-3|TRBV5-4|13|.|many
TGTGCCAGCAGCTTGGTGACCACAGATACGCAGTATTTT
CASSLVTTDTQYF
>TRBJ2-1|TRBV3-1|16|TRBD2|.
TGTGCCAGCAGCCAAATAGCGGGGGGGCCCTACAATGAGCAGTTCTTC
CASSQIAGGPYNEQFF
>TRBJ2-7|TRBV4-3|13|TRBD2|many
TGCGCCAGCAGCCATGGCGGGGGCTACGAGCAGTACTTC
CASSHGGGYEQYF
>TRBJ1-2|TRBV5-1|14|TRBD1|few
TGCGCCAGCAGCGACGGGACAGGGGGCTATGGCTACACCTTC
CASSDGTGGYGYTF
>TRBJ2-5|TRBV20-1|12|.|few
TGCAGTGCTACCCCGGGAAAAGAGACCCAGTACTTC
CSATPGKETQYF
>TRBJ2-7|TRBV6-6|14|TRBD2|few
TGTGCCAGCAGTTCAGCGGGGGGGCCTCGGGAGCAGTACTTC
CASSSAGGPREQYF
>TRBJ2-2|TRBV2|16|.|.
TGTGCCAGCAGTCGGGGACCGAGCCTTGGAACCGGGGAGCTGTTTTTT
CASSRGPSLGTGELFF
>TRBJ1-4|TRBV29-1|17|TRBD1|many
TGCAGCGCCCTTCGCCGGGACAGGGGGGACCGTAATGAAAAACTGTTTTTT
CSALRRDRGDRNEKLFF
>TRBJ1-1|TRBV6-1|14|.|many
TGTGCCAGCAGTATCGGGGCTCCGGGCACTGAAGCTTTCTTT
CASSIGAPGTEAFF
>TRBJ2-3|TRBV5-1|14|.|.
TGCGCCAGCAGCCCGACACACGTTAGAGATACGCAGTATTTT
CASSPTHVRDTQYF
>TRBJ1-1|TRBV7-2|14|.|many
TGTGCCAGCAGCCTCGCAGGGCGGTGGACTGAAGCTTTCTTT
CASSLAGRWTEAFF
>TRBJ1-4|TRBV7-9|15|.|many
TGTGCCAGCAGCTCCAACAGGGCGTCAGGTGAAAAACTGTTTTTT
CASSSNRASGEKLFF
>TRBJ1-2|TRBV6-2/TRBV6-3|14|.|few
TGTGCCAGCAGTTACGGCTATATCCCCTATGGCTACACCTTC
CASSYGYIPYGYTF
>TRBJ2-3|TRBV19|15|.|.
TGTGCCAGTAGTATTCTTGGGGGCACGGTTGATACGCAGTATTTT
CASSILGGTVDTQYF
>TRBJ1-6|TRBV4-3|19|.|few
TGCGCCAGCAGCCAAGAATGGCGACTCAGCACCTTCAGTAATTCACCCCTCCACTTT
CASSQEWRLSTFSNSPLHF
>TRBJ2-7|TRBV20-1|15|.|.
TGCAGTGCTAGAGGGATAGGCAGGGGATTCTACGAGCAGTACTTC
CSARGIGRGFYEQYF
>TRBJ2-1|TRBV12-3/TRBV12-4|16|TRBD2|few
TGTGCCAGCAGTTTAAACGGGGGGAGCTCCTACAATGAGCAGTTCTTC
CASSLNGGSSYNEQFF